This T cell receptor beta chain originates from a study of long-term antiretroviral therapy in people with HIV. Study details: Earliest sampling preceded the 2015 immediate-ART recommendation by about a decade. General study results and limits: HIV repertoires spanned narrower CDR3 length ranges than controls. Participants lacked recorded data on ART adherence, viral resistance or therapy changes.

Germline lookup yields CDR1 SGHRS and CDR2 YFSETQ. CDR3 length: 14 amino acids. V dropped 0 bases and J dropped 6 bases, with 10 bases sitting between them. The assay used was immunoSEQ (version v3.0), run at survey level. Sequencing efforts were directed toward roughly 40,000-55,000 T-cell genomes per sample. Data came from immunoSEQ multiplex PCR; TCRdb stores just in-frame clones and leaves some out. The sample has some 16,000 clones; roughly 85% are singletons. In the case of this clone: Its antigen is not known.

The clonotype comes from a woman aged 40 to 50 with HIV. The J gene is TRBJ2-1, the V gene TRBV5-1; weak D call: TRBD2 (5 bases). The starting material was unsorted PBMCs, obtained 0.5 years after starting antiretroviral therapy. DNA for the CDR3: TGCGCCAGCAGCTTGGCGGCTAGCTCCAATGAGCAGTTCTTC. Amino acids: CASSLAASSNEQFF.